The 29 T cell receptor beta chains below come from one sample, sequenced in a study of cytomegalovirus exposure and HLA in healthy donors. PCR involved 60 Vbeta and 13 Jbeta primers. Assay: immunoSEQ multiplex PCR; the TCRdb copy retains only in-frame clones and omits some. The sample holds about 150,000 clones, about 72% seen once. The sequenced sample consisted of PBMCs. The receptors come from a man aged 40-55 years in good health and CMV-seronegative.

This clone was seen once. The genes are TRBV11-3 and TRBJ2-2; D gene unclear. Germline assignment: CDR1 SGHNT and CDR2 YENEEA. CDR3 length: 13 amino acids. V was cut by 5 bases and J by 6 bases, with 10 bases left in between. The CDR3 is CASSLYSPGELFF. The CDR3 DNA is TGTGCCAGCAGCCTCTACAGTCCCGGGGAGCTGTTTTTT.

This chain links TRBV30 with TRBJ2-7; TRBD1 might be the D (6 bases). Germline V lookup: CDR1 GTSNPN, CDR2 SVGIG (reference sequence). The CDR3 contains 13 residues. V was cut by 5 bases and J by 0 bases, with 11 bases left in between. CDR3 protein: CAWDGGSSYEQYF. CDR3 nucleotide sequence: TGTGCCTGGGATGGGGGCTCCTCCTACGAGCAGTACTTC.

This chain connects TRBV10-3 to TRBJ2-1, with D unclear. The CDR3 sequence is 16 residues long. Trimming removed 7 bases from V and 0 bases from J, with 16 bases in between. Germline values: CDR1 ENHRY, CDR2 SYGVKD. The CDR3 DNA sequence: TGTGCCATCACCTCCCAACTACCCCTCTCCTACAATGAGCAGTTCTTC. This sequence encodes CAITSQLPLSYNEQFF.

The genes are TRBV6-1 and TRBJ2-7; TRBD1 matches 8 bases. CDR1 and CDR2 (germline): MNHNS, SASEGT. This CDR3 contains 15 residues. J lost 2 bases, V lost 5 bases, and 8 bases had no gene match. CDR3 bases: TGTGCCAGCAGTACACTAGGACAGGGCCCCTACGAGCAGTACTTC. Translated: CASSTLGQGPYEQYF.

V usage is TRBV2 and J usage is TRBJ2-7, with 7 bases aligning to TRBD2. The CDR3 covers 16 residues. The ends lost 1 base at V and 0 bases at J; junction bases unmatched: 6. Germline loops: CDR1 SNHLY, CDR2 FYNNEI. The CDR3 DNA sequence: TGTGCCAGCAGTGAAGGTTTCGGGGGGAGCTCCTACGAGCAGTACTTC. Protein product: CASSEGFGGSSYEQYF. The whole variable domain, filled in from reference TRBV2 and TRBJ2-7, reads EPEVTQTPSHQVTQMGQEVILRCVPISNHLYFYWYRQILGQKVEFLVSFYNNEISEKSEIFDDQFSVERPDGSNFTLKIRSTKLEDSAMYFCASSEGFGGSSYEQYFGPGTRLTVT.

This clone was observed a few times. The chain employs TRBV7-8 and TRBJ2-1, with 9 bases fitting TRBD2. J lost 6 bases, V lost 1 base, and 4 bases had no gene match. Germline assignment: CDR1 SGHVS and CDR2 FQNEAQ. The CDR3 is 15 residues long. The CDR3 DNA follows: TGTGCCAGCAGCTTAGGGGCGGGACTAGCCAATGAGCAGTTCTTC. It specifies CASSLGAGLANEQFF.

The gene calls are TRBV7-9 and TRBJ1-1; D not resolved. The V gene lost 1 base and the J gene lost 6 bases, with 9 bases spanning the gap. Germline V gene data show CDR1 as SEHNR and CDR2 as FQNEAQ (reference sequence). CDR3 length equals 13 residues. The CDR3 protein is CASSLVVEAEAFF. CDR3 coding DNA: TGTGCCAGCAGCTTAGTTGTGGAGGCTGAAGCTTTCTTT.

V is TRBV30 and J is TRBJ1-1; weak D call: TRBD1 (6 bases). The CDR3 sequence is 13 residues long. Germline assignment: CDR1 GTSNPN and CDR2 SVGIG (reference sequence). The V gene lost 4 bases and the J gene lost 6 bases, with 15 bases spanning the gap. CDR3 nucleotides: TGTGCCTGGACCCGCGGGGGGGGCGCTGAAGCTTTCTTT. It codes for CAWTRGGGAEAFF.

The V gene is TRBV18, the J gene TRBJ2-5; a possible D gene is TRBD2 (5 bases). The CDR3 is 16 amino acids. The germline gives CDR1 KGHSH, CDR2 LQKENI. Trimming cost V 3 bases and J 0 bases, with 14 bases left between them. The CDR3 nucleotides read TGTGCCAGCTCACCGTCTGGACTCCAGTACCAAGAGACCCAGTACTTC. Its translation is CASSPSGLQYQETQYF.

This clone was seen only a few times. DNA of the CDR3: TGTGCCAGCACTGAGGCAGGGGTGTACAATGAGCAGTTCTTC. This translates into CASTEAGVYNEQFF. The chain links TRBV2 to TRBJ2-1; TRBD1 might be the D (6 bases). Germline V lookup: CDR1 SNHLY, CDR2 FYNNEI. CDR3 length: 14 residues. Between the trimmed V and J ends, which lost 7 bases and 4 bases, there was a span of 14 bases.

This clone was seen a few times. This chain joins TRBV13 and TRBJ2-1; weak D call: TRBD1 (6 bases). Deletions cut 5 bases from V and 0 bases from J, with 11 bases between. The V gene's germline CDR1 is PRHDT and CDR2 FYEKMQ (reference sequence). The CDR3 has 15 residues. CDR3 loop: CASSGGRSSYNEQFF. The CDR3 region has the DNA TGTGCCAGCAGCGGGGGCCGTAGCTCCTACAATGAGCAGTTCTTC.

A single count supports this clone. The V call is TRBV10-2, the J call TRBJ2-1; weak D call: TRBD2 (6 bases). The CDR3 covers 15 residues. V lost 4 bases, J lost 4 bases, and 14 bases lay in between. Looked up from germline, CDR1 is WSHSY and CDR2 is SAAADI. DNA for the CDR3: TGCGCCAGCAGTGGTATGGAGGGTAGATACAATGAGCAGTTCTTC. Translating gives CASSGMEGRYNEQFF.

The V call is TRBV10-3, the J call TRBJ1-5; tentative D call: TRBD1 (5 bases). This CDR3 region has 13 residues. Trimming left V 4 bases short and J 9 bases short, with 13 bases between. Looked up from germline, CDR1 is ENHRY and CDR2 is SYGVKD. CDR3 amino acids: CAISGDGTRPQHF. The DNA for the CDR3 is TGTGCCATCAGTGGCGACGGGACTCGGCCCCAGCATTTT.

The V and J genes are TRBV6-1 and TRBJ2-1; 9 bases line up with TRBD1. CDR3 length: 15 amino acids. V lost 4 bases to trimming and J lost 4 bases; unmatched junction nucleotides: 5. The germline CDR1 and CDR2 sequences are MNHNS and SASEGT. CDR3 nucleotides: TGTGCCAGCAGTGCAGACAGGGGGAGTTACAATGAGCAGTTCTTC. It is translated as CASSADRGSYNEQFF.

This rearrangement joins TRBV11-3 to TRBJ2-1, with D tentatively TRBD2 (5 bases). This CDR3 contains 14 residues. V dropped 3 bases and J dropped 5 bases, with 11 bases sitting between them. Germline lookup yields CDR1 SGHNT and CDR2 YENEEA. The CDR3: CASSFRSRDNEQFF. The CDR3 DNA is TGTGCCAGCAGCTTTAGGTCGAGGGACAATGAGCAGTTCTTC. The complete variable domain, with remaining parts taken from reference TRBV11-3 and TRBJ2-1, reads EAGVVQSPRYKIIEKKQPVAFWCNPISGHNTLYWYLQNLGQGPELLIRYENEEAVDDSQLPKDRFSAERLKGVDSTLKIQPAELGDSAVYLCASSFRSRDNEQFFGPGTRLTVL.

The chain has TRBV6-5 and TRBJ2-1, with 8 bases that match TRBD1. V lost 7 bases, J lost 8 bases, and 7 bases stayed unmatched. This CDR3 region has 13 residues. The germline CDR1 and CDR2 sequences are MNHEY and SVGAGI. The CDR3: CASTRGLSDEQFF. CDR3 sequence (DNA): TGTGCCAGCACCAGGGGGCTCAGCGATGAGCAGTTCTTC.

The chain recombines TRBV4-1 with TRBJ1-2; TRBD1 matches 7 bases. The CDR3 consists of 16 residues. The J segment lost 4 bases and the V segment lost 6 bases, leaving 14 bases of the junction unmatched. In germline, CDR1 is MGHRA, CDR2 YSYEKL. The CDR3 DNA reads TGCGCCAGCAGTCGGGACAGCTCCTATCTAATCTATGGCTACACCTTC. It yields the protein CASSRDSSYLIYGYTF.

This clone was detected once. The chain employs TRBV2 and TRBJ2-7, with 9 bases matching TRBD2. The CDR3 contains 14 residues. Per the germline V gene, CDR1 is SNHLY and CDR2 is FYNNEI. J was trimmed by 5 bases and V by 6 bases; bases with no gene match: 8. The CDR3 nucleotides read TGTGCCAGCAGCGCTCTAGCGGGGATCCACGAGCAGTACTTC. This sequence encodes CASSALAGIHEQYF.

J is TRBJ2-7 and V is TRBV9, with 7 bases fitting TRBD1. The length of the CDR3 is 14 residues. Losses at the gene ends were 4 bases for V and 0 bases for J; bases not matched to a gene: 4. In germline, CDR1 is SGDLS, CDR2 YYNGEE. CDR3 residues: CASSLGDSSYEQYF. CDR3 nucleotide sequence: TGTGCCAGCAGCTTGGGGGACAGCTCCTACGAGCAGTACTTC.

The J gene is TRBJ2-3, the V gene TRBV6-1; D unclear. This CDR3 region has 16 residues. In germline, CDR1 is MNHNS, CDR2 SASEGT. V gave up 3 bases and J gave up 2 bases, with 15 bases separating them. The CDR3 DNA sequence: TGTGCCAGCAGTGACTTTAGTAGTTGGTCCACAGATACGCAGTATTTT. It is translated as CASSDFSSWSTDTQYF.

The chain recombines TRBV5-4 with TRBJ2-2, with 8 bases lining up with TRBD2. The CDR3 totals 15 residues. The V segment lost 4 bases and the J segment 4 bases; nucleotides outside the gene matches: 6. Germline assignment: CDR1 SGHNT and CDR2 YYREEE (reference sequence). CDR3 DNA: TGTGCCAGCAGCGCGACTAGCGAGGTCACCGGGGAGCTGTTTTTT. This encodes CASSATSEVTGELFF.

The chain carries TRBV10-3 and TRBJ2-1; 7 positions match TRBD2. The CDR3 totals 18 residues. The germline gives CDR1 ENHRY, CDR2 SYGVKD. Unmatched junction bases numbered 12, after V lost 0 bases and J lost 4 bases. CDR3 sequence: CAISESRAGVPRYNEQFF. The CDR3 nucleotides are TGTGCCATCAGTGAGTCTCGGGCGGGAGTCCCCCGATACAATGAGCAGTTCTTC.

The CDR3 region is CASSLVAGSTDTQYF. The CDR3 nucleotides read TGCGCCAGCAGCTTGGTGGCGGGGAGCACAGATACGCAGTATTTT. The chain employs TRBV5-1 and TRBJ2-3; D perhaps matches TRBD2 (6 bases). This CDR3 spans 15 amino acids. V was pared by 0 bases and J by 0 bases, with 8 bases between. CDR1 is SGHRS, CDR2 YFSETQ, per germline. The variable domain in full, with the rest retrieved from reference TRBV5-1 and TRBJ2-3, is KAGVTQTPRYLIKTRGQQVTLSCSPISGHRSVSWYQQTPGQGLQFLFEYFSETQRNKGNFPGRFSGRQFSNSRSEMNVSTLELGDSALYLCASSLVAGSTDTQYFGPGTRLTVL.

The chain uses TRBV9 and TRBJ2-5, with D possibly TRBD2 on 6 matching bases. V was pared by 0 bases and J by 7 bases, with 16 bases between. This CDR3 has 15 amino acids. From germline, CDR1 is SGDLS and CDR2 YYNGEE. The CDR3 DNA reads TGTGCCAGCAGCGTAGCCGGGCAGCAAGCGGGGACCCAGTACTTC. Encoded protein: CASSVAGQQAGTQYF.

Here the CDR3 reads CASRGRGINTEAFF. DNA of the CDR3: TGCGCCAGTCGGGGCAGGGGCATCAACACTGAAGCTTTCTTT. The chain carries TRBV10-2 and TRBJ1-1; tentative D call: TRBD1 (6 bases). Germline loops: CDR1 WSHSY, CDR2 SAAADI. V dropped 9 bases and J dropped 2 bases, with 16 bases sitting between them. The CDR3 has 14 amino acids.

V usage is TRBV28 and J usage is TRBJ1-4; TRBD1 is a possible D gene (5 bases). The CDR3 extends over 15 amino acids. The ends were cut back, 5 bases at V and 8 bases at J, with 18 bases in the middle. Germline V gene data show CDR1 as MDHEN and CDR2 as SYDVKM. CDR3 protein: CASSPIGEGYEKLFF. CDR3 DNA sequence: TGTGCCAGCAGTCCCATCGGGGAGGGGTACGAAAAACTGTTTTTT.

This chain links TRBV6-5 with TRBJ1-2; D might be TRBD1 (5 bases). The CDR3 covers 15 residues. Trimming removed 5 bases from V and 0 bases from J, with 13 bases in between. Germline V lookup: CDR1 MNHEY, CDR2 SVGAGI. In DNA form, the CDR3 reads TGTGCCAGCAGTGTGGGTCCAGGGACTAACTATGGCTACACCTTC. This sequence encodes CASSVGPGTNYGYTF.

The CDR3 nucleotides are TGTGCCAGCAGTGATATTCAGGGGGCCGGTGGGGCCAACGTCCTGACTTTC. This translates into CASSDIQGAGGANVLTF. The chain carries TRBV25-1 and TRBJ2-6; 8 bases fit TRBD1. CDR3 length: 17 residues. CDR1 and CDR2 (germline): MGHDK, SYGVNS. With 3 bases clipped from V and 3 bases from J, the junction kept 7 bases outside the gene matches.

The V call is TRBV10-1, the J call TRBJ2-7; TRBD1 matches 11 bases. The germline CDR1 and CDR2 sequences are WNHNN and SYGVQD (reference sequence). The J segment lost 6 bases and the V segment lost 0 bases, leaving 1 base of the junction unmatched. CDR3 length: 14 residues. This chain's CDR3 is CASSESGQGGEQYF. In DNA, the CDR3 is TGCGCCAGCAGTGAGTCGGGACAGGGGGGCGAGCAGTACTTC.